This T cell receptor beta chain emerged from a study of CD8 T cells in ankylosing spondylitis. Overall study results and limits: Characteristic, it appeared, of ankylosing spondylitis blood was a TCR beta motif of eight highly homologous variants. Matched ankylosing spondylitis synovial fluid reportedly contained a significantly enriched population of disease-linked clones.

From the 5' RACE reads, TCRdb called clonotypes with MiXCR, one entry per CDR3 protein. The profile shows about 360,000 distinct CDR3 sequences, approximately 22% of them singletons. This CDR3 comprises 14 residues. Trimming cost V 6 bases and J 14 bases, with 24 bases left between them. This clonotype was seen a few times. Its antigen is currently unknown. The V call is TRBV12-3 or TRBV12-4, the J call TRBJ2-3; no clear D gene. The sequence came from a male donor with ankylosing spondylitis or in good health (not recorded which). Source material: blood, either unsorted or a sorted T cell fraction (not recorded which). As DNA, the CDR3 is TGTGCCAGCAGCCCCCTTTTACAGTCGCGTCGCGGGTATTTT. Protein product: CASSPLLQSRRGYF.